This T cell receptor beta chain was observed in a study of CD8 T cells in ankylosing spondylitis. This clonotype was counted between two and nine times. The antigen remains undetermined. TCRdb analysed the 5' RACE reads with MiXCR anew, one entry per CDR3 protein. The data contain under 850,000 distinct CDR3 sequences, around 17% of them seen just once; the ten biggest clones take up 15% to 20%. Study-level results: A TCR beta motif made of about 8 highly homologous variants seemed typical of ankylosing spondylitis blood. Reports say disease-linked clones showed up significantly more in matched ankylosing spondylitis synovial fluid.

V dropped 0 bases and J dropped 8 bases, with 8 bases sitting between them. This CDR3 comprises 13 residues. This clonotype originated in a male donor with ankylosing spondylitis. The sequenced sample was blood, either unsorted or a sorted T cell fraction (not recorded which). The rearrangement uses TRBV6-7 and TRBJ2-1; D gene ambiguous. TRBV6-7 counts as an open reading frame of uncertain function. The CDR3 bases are TGTGCCAGCAGTTACTCGGTAGGCGATGAGCAGTTCTTC. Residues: CASSYSVGDEQFF.